Following are 21 T cell receptor beta chains from one sample sequenced in a study of OX40 agonist ivuxolimab in advanced cancers. TCRdb keeps only in-frame clones here, not all; method: immunoSEQ multiplex PCR. Of 50,000 to 75,000 clones listed, around 85% were seen once; the top ten hold about 0.63%. Sequencing used CD4+ or CD8+ T cells sorted from blood, obtained in a trial of the OX40 agonist ivuxolimab. The source of these receptors is an adult with an advanced solid tumor such as melanoma, head and neck, liver or kidney cancer.

The genes are TRBV29-1 and TRBJ2-7; D possibly matches TRBD1 or TRBD2 (6 bases each). CDR3 length equals 13 residues. The germline V gene encodes CDR1 SQVTM and CDR2 ANQGSEA. Trimming pared 0 bases from V and 6 bases from J, leaving 12 bases between. The CDR3 protein is CSVEDRGTSEQYF. The DNA for the CDR3 is TGCAGCGTTGAAGACCGGGGGACATCCGAGCAGTACTTC.

The rearrangement links TRBV9 to TRBJ2-2, with TRBD2 matching 10 bases. Germline lookup yields CDR1 SGDLS and CDR2 YYNGEE. This CDR3 comprises 18 residues. V trimming: 0 bases; J trimming: 3 bases; junction bases outside the gene matches: 8. Here the CDR3 reads CASSVEFWLAGDTGELFF. DNA of the CDR3: TGTGCCAGCAGCGTAGAGTTTTGGCTAGCGGGAGACACCGGGGAGCTGTTTTTT.

The chain uses TRBV2 and TRBJ2-5; possibly TRBD1 or TRBD2 for D (6 bases each). Looked up from germline, CDR1 is SNHLY and CDR2 is FYNNEI. V was clipped by 8 bases and J by 0 bases, with 13 bases between them. The CDR3 totals 14 residues. Here the CDR3 DNA reads TGTGCCAGCCACAGGGAGGTCTACCAAGAGACCCAGTACTTC. It specifies CASHREVYQETQYF.

The gene calls are TRBV27 and TRBJ2-1, with 8 nucleotides matching TRBD2. The V and J ends lost 3 bases and 9 bases, in that order; junction bases with no gene match: 13. The germline V gene has CDR1 MNHEY and CDR2 SMNVEV (reference sequence). The CDR3 is made up of 16 amino acids. Here the CDR3 DNA reads TGTGCCAGCAGTTTGAGTGTGGGACTAGGCGGGGGTGAGCAGTTCTTC. It specifies CASSLSVGLGGGEQFF.

This clone was observed a few times. The chain is built from TRBV2 and TRBJ2-7; 8 bases map to TRBD2. The J segment lost 1 base and the V segment lost 1 base, leaving 3 bases of the junction unmatched. Germline lookup yields CDR1 SNHLY and CDR2 FYNNEI. The CDR3 is 15 amino acids. The CDR3 here is CASSEDGTRSYEQYF. As DNA, the CDR3 is TGTGCCAGCAGTGAAGATGGGACTAGGTCCTACGAGCAGTACTTC.

This chain uses TRBV4-1 with TRBJ2-7, with D perhaps TRBD1 (5 bases). Trimming took 7 bases from V and 0 from J, leaving 16 bases between them. Looked up from germline, CDR1 is MGHRA and CDR2 is YSYEKL. The CDR3 loop spans 15 amino acids. In nucleotides, the CDR3 is TGCGCCAGCACTCAGGGCCCGACAGTCTCCTACGAGCAGTACTTC. Translation gives CASTQGPTVSYEQYF.

The rearrangement joins TRBV5-1 to TRBJ2-1; tentatively, D is TRBD2 (6 bases). This CDR3 has 14 residues. CDR1 is SGHRS and CDR2 is YFSETQ in the germline V gene. Deletions cut 5 bases from V and 4 bases from J, with 13 bases between. The DNA for the CDR3 is TGCGCCAGCAGGTCGACTAGGGATTACAATGAGCAGTTCTTC. This translates into CASRSTRDYNEQFF.

The rearrangement uses TRBV9 and TRBJ2-1; 14 bases align to TRBD2. The CDR3 contains 18 residues. The V gene's germline CDR1 is SGDLS and CDR2 YYNGEE. V dropped 0 bases and J dropped 8; count of bases not matched to a gene: 10. The CDR3 nucleotides are TGTGCCAGCAGCGTAGGGACTAGCGGGAGGAGGAAAGGTTATGAGCAGTTCTTC. It translates to CASSVGTSGRRKGYEQFF.

The chain employs TRBV9 and TRBJ1-3; D may be TRBD1 (5 bases). Trimming cost V 4 bases and J 4 bases, with 18 bases left between them. The CDR3 has 16 amino acids. Germline-derived CDR1 and CDR2 are SGDLS and YYNGEE. The CDR3 DNA sequence: TGTGCCAGCAGCCCTCAGGGTTGGGATTACGGAAACACCATATATTTT. It encodes CASSPQGWDYGNTIYF.

J is TRBJ1-4 and V is TRBV27; 10 nucleotides align to TRBD1. The J segment lost 1 base and the V segment lost 6 bases, leaving 8 bases of the junction unmatched. Germline assignment: CDR1 MNHEY and CDR2 SMNVEV (reference sequence). The CDR3 runs to 17 residues. The CDR3 here is CASRTFGTGVTNEKLFF. The CDR3, as DNA: TGTGCCAGCAGGACCTTCGGGACAGGGGTAACTAATGAAAAACTGTTTTTT. Full variable domain (rest looked up from reference TRBV27 and TRBJ1-4): EAQVTQNPRYLITVTGKKLTVTCSQNMNHEYMSWYRQDPGLGLRQIYYSMNVEVTDKGDVPEGYKVSRKEKRNFPLILESPSPNQTSLYFCASRTFGTGVTNEKLFFGSGTQLSVL.

The rearrangement joins TRBV29-1 to TRBJ1-2; 10 bases line up with TRBD1. Germline CDR1 is SQVTM and CDR2 is ANQGSEA. V trimming: 4 bases; J trimming: 6 bases; junction bases outside the gene matches: 14. The CDR3 is 16 amino acids. The CDR3 nucleotides are TGCAGCGTTGCCCGCGAGCGGGACAGGGGAGGGGATGGCTACACCTTC. Its protein is CSVARERDRGGDGYTF.

V is TRBV4-1 and J is TRBJ2-7, with 11 bases fitting TRBD2. Looked up from germline, CDR1 is MGHRA and CDR2 is YSYEKL. V gave up 1 base and J gave up 1 base; unmatched junction bases: 0. The CDR3 has 15 amino acids. The CDR3 here is CASSQGLAGSYEQYF. The DNA of the CDR3 is TGCGCCAGCAGCCAAGGACTAGCGGGATCCTACGAGCAGTACTTC.

The J gene is TRBJ2-5, the V gene TRBV9; D is ambiguous. CDR3 size: 14 residues. From germline, CDR1 is SGDLS and CDR2 YYNGEE. Trimming shortened V by 0 bases and J by 2 bases, and 8 bases separated the two germline ends. This CDR3 reads CASSVGTTQETQYF. The CDR3, as DNA: TGTGCCAGCAGCGTAGGAACAACTCAAGAGACCCAGTACTTC.

A remark on this clone: Mismatch with germline at one junction end may stem from a read error. This chain links TRBV12-5 with TRBJ2-1; TRBD2 is a possible D gene (6 bases). This CDR3 has 16 residues. The germline V gene encodes CDR1 LGHNT and CDR2 FRNRAP. CDR3 nucleotides: TGTACTAGTGCCCCGGAGGGTGTTAGGTCCTACAATGAGCAGTTCTTC. Translation: CTSAPEGVRSYNEQFF.

The J gene is TRBJ1-5, the V gene TRBV18; perhaps TRBD1 as D (5 bases). The CDR3 consists of 14 residues. V lost 4 bases to trimming and J lost 6 bases, with 13 bases between them. Per germline, CDR1 KGHSH and CDR2 LQKENI. Written as DNA, the CDR3 is TGTGCCAGCTCACAGGGGATGCAAGGTCAGCCCCAGCATTTT. Translating it yields CASSQGMQGQPQHF.

CDR3 sequence reads: CASSPFGLNTEAFF. The CDR3 DNA reads TGCGCCAGCAGTCCTTTTGGGTTGAACACTGAAGCTTTCTTT. The rearrangement joins TRBV5-1 to TRBJ1-1; D not resolved. The CDR3 consists of 14 residues. The ends were cut back, 5 bases at V and 0 bases at J, with 11 bases in the middle. Looked up from germline, CDR1 is SGHRS and CDR2 is YFSETQ.

The chain combines TRBV2 with TRBJ1-1, with 8 bases lining up with TRBD1. The ends lost 5 bases at V and 0 bases at J; junction bases unmatched: 5. Germline CDR1 and CDR2: SNHLY and FYNNEI. There are 15 residues in the CDR3. CDR3 residues: CASSRGQGLNTEAFF. The CDR3 DNA is TGTGCCAGCAGTCGCGGACAGGGATTGAACACTGAAGCTTTCTTT. The whole variable domain, filled in from reference TRBV2 and TRBJ1-1, reads EPEVTQTPSHQVTQMGQEVILRCVPISNHLYFYWYRQILGQKVEFLVSFYNNEISEKSEIFDDQFSVERPDGSNFTLKIRSTKLEDSAMYFCASSRGQGLNTEAFFGQGTRLTVV.

The rearrangement links TRBV9 to TRBJ2-1, with 9 bases that match TRBD2. V was clipped by 4 bases and J by 2 bases; unmatched bases: 7. This CDR3 comprises 16 residues. Germline CDR1 SGDLS, CDR2 YYNGEE. CDR3 protein: CASSPEVAGAYNEQFF. CDR3 sequence (DNA): TGTGCCAGCAGCCCCGAGGTAGCGGGAGCCTACAATGAGCAGTTCTTC.

The rearrangement joins TRBV6-5 to TRBJ2-2; the D gene could be TRBD1 or TRBD2 (5 bases each). The CDR3 contains 15 residues. Trimming removed 1 base at V and 5 bases at J, with 11 bases between. Looked up from germline, CDR1 is MNHEY and CDR2 is SVGAGI. The CDR3 bases are TGTGCCAGCAGTTACTGGGGACCAACGACCGGGGAGCTGTTTTTT. Its translation is CASSYWGPTTGELFF.

This chain joins TRBV21-1 and TRBJ2-7; the table's D call, TRBD1, was not checked against the DNA. TRBV21-1 is described as a pseudogene. This CDR3 is built from 15 residues. CDR3 region: CASSKWGTNSYEQYF. CDR3 nucleotide sequence: TGTGCCAGCAGCAAATGGGGGACAAACTCCTACGAGCAGTACTTC.

This clone was recorded only once. The genes are TRBV29-1 and TRBJ2-1, with D unresolved. V was trimmed by 4 bases and J by 2 bases, leaving 18 bases between them. Per germline, CDR1 SQVTM and CDR2 ANQGSEA. The CDR3 has 16 amino acids. The CDR3: CSVGEMFLGAYNEQFF. The CDR3 region has the DNA TGCAGCGTTGGTGAAATGTTCCTAGGAGCCTACAATGAGCAGTTCTTC.